This T cell receptor (beta chain) is from a study of somatic mutations in cytotoxic T cells in rheumatoid arthritis. Study details: Certain V beta antibody-stained T-cell populations, V beta1+ cells sequenced for TCRB among them, were flow-sorted to nearly 100% purity.

The CDR3 contains 16 residues. The germline V gene encodes CDR1 SGHTA and CDR2 FQGNSA. Trimming pared 1 base from V and 3 bases from J, leaving 13 bases between. Study observations and caveats: Patients with a largest CD8+ clone exceeding 20% of CD8+ cells numbered about an eighth of the roughly 65.

A note on this clone: The antigen remains unidentified.

Generated by immunoSEQ multiplex PCR, the TCRdb table keeps only in-frame clones and is missing some. The data show 15,000 to 20,000 clones, with over 70% seen just once and about 5.4% held by the top ten. Healthy control subjects consisted of blood donors (median age approximately 58 years, range about 21-75; 45% to 70% female). The sequenced sample was CD8+ T cells sorted from blood. The sequence derives from a man between 60 and 75 years old in good health. V gene TRBV7-2 combines with J gene TRBJ2-1; D is ambiguous. The CDR3 here is CASSLVGLASYNEQFF. The CDR3 nucleotides read TGTGCCAGCAGCTTAGTCGGGTTGGCTAGCTACAATGAGCAGTTCTTC.